The entry below gives a single TCR beta chain sequence along with its context. Sequencing used immunoSEQ multiplex PCR; TCRdb keeps in-frame clones, though not all of them. The sample carries some 400,000 clones, 95% recorded once. Trimming removed 2 bases from V and 0 bases from J, with 14 bases in between. CDR3 length equals 16 residues. Germline V gene sequence: CDR1 SGHAT, CDR2 FQNNGV. The sample belongs to a study of shared T cell receptors in the human thymus. The sequencing sample was made of thymocytes. This sequence joins TRBV11-2 and TRBJ2-7, with D possibly matching TRBD1 (6 bases). This sequence originates from a human donor. CDR3 sequence reads: CASSLLRQVHSYEQYF. As DNA, the CDR3 is TGTGCCAGCAGCTTATTGCGACAGGTCCACTCCTACGAGCAGTACTTC.